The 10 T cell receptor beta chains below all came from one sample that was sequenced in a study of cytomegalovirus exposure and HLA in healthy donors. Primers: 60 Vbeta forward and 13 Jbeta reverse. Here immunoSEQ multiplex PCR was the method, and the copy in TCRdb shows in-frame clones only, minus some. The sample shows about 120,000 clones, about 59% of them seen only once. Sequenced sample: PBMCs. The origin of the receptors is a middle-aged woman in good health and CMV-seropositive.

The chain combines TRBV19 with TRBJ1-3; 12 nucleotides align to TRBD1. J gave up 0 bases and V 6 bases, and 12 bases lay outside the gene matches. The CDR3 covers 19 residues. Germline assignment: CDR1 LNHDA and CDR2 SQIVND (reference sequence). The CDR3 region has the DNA TGTGCCAGTAGGGGGACAGGGGGCGATTTCGGACCCTCTGGAAACACCATATATTTT. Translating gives CASRGTGGDFGPSGNTIYF.

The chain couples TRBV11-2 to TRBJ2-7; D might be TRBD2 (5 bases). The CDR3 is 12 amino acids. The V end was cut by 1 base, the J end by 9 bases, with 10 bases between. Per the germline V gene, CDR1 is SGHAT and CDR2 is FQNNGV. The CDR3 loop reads CASSLGGRRQYF. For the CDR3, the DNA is TGTGCCAGCAGCTTAGGCGGGCGGCGGCAGTACTTC.

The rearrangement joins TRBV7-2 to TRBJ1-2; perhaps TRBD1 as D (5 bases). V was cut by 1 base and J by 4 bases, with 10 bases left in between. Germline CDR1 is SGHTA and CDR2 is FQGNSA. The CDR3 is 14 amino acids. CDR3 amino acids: CASSLEAGRYGYTF. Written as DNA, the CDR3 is TGTGCCAGCAGCTTAGAGGCAGGGCGCTATGGCTACACCTTC.

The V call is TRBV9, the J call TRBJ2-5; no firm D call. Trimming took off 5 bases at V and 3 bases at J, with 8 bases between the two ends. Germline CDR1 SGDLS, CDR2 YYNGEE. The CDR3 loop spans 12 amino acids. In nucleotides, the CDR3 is TGTGCCAGCAGGGGCCCCGAAGAGACCCAGTACTTC. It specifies CASRGPEETQYF.

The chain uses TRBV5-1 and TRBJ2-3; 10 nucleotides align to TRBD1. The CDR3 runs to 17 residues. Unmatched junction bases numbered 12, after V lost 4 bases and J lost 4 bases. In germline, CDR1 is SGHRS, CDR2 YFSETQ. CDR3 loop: CASSVVGTGDWADTQYF. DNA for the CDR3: TGCGCCAGCAGCGTGGTGGGGACAGGGGATTGGGCAGATACGCAGTATTTT.

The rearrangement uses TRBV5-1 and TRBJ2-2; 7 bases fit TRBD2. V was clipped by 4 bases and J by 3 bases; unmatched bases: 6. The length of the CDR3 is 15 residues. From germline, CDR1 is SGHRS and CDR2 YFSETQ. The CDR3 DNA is TGCGCCAGCAGCGGGGGGGGGTCGGACACCGGGGAGCTGTTTTTT. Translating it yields CASSGGGSDTGELFF.

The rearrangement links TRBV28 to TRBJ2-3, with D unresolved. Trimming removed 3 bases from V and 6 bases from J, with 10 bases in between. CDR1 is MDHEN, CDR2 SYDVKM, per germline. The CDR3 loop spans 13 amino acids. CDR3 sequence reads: CASSFRLVDTQYF. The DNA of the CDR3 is TGTGCCAGCAGTTTTCGGTTGGTGGATACGCAGTATTTT. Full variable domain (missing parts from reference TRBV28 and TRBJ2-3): DVKVTQSSRYLVKRTGEKVFLECVQDMDHENMFWYRQDPGLGLRLIYFSYDVKMKEKGDIPEGYSVSREKKERFSLILESASTNQTSMYLCASSFRLVDTQYFGPGTRLTVL.

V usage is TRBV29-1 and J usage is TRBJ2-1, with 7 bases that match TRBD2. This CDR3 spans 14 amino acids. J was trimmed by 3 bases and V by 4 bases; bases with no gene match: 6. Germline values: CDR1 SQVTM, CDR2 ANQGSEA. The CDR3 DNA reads TGCAGCGTTGCGCTTGGGGAGGGCTACAATGAGCAGTTCTTC. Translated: CSVALGEGYNEQFF.

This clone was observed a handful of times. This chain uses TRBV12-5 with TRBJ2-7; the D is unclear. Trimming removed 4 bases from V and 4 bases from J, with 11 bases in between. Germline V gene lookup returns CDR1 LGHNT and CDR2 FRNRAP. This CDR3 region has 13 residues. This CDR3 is CASGSPPGYEQYF. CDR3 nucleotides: TGTGCTAGTGGTTCACCCCCCGGGTACGAGCAGTACTTC. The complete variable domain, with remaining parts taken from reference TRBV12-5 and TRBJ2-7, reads DARVTQTPRHKVTEMGQEVTMRCQPILGHNTVFWYRQTMMQGLELLAYFRNRAPLDDSGMPKDRFSAEMPDATLATLKIQPSEPRDSAVYFCASGSPPGYEQYFGPGTRLTVT.

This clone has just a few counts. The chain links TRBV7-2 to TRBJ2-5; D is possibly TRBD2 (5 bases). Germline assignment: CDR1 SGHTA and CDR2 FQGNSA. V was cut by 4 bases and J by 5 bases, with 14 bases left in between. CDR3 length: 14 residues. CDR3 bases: TGTGCCAGCAGCTGGTCTAGCTCCGCGGAGACCCAGTACTTC. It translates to CASSWSSSAETQYF.